One sample yielded the 25 T cell receptor beta chains listed below, sequenced in a study of read filtering for tumor transcriptome and immune sequencing (dated by TCRdb to the early 2020s). Sequencing was performed on an Illumina HiSeq 4000. Starting from around 400 ng RNA, TCR libraries were constructed with the Immunoverse kit using molecular barcoded adaptors that cover the alpha/delta and beta/gamma chains. TCRdb's own reprocessing of the public reads used fastp at Q25 and MiXCR and kept productive beta chains. Here each entry gathers all rows of one CDR3 protein and keeps the most common genes and DNA. The sample table lists fewer than 90,000 distinct CDR3 sequences, 10% to 15% of them with a count of one. The leading ten clones occupy more than 12% of the sample. Sequenced input: a population of CD138-negative cells sorted from bone marrow. The intended sense of this specimen's cell subset or site label: bone marrow mononuclear cells depleted of CD138+ plasma/myeloma cells by negative magnetic selection. The receptor source for this set is a donor at least 40 years old with multiple myeloma.

The chain combines TRBV2 with TRBJ2-2; TRBD1 or TRBD2 may be the D gene (5 bases each). CDR3 length: 14 residues. Trimming removed 7 bases from V and 2 bases from J, with 11 bases in between. Per the germline V gene, CDR1 is SNHLY and CDR2 is FYNNEI. The CDR3, as DNA: TGTGCCAGCAAAGGGACGGCAAACACCGGGGAGCTGTTTTTT. Protein sequence: CASKGTANTGELFF. Full variable domain (missing parts from reference TRBV2 and TRBJ2-2): EPEVTQTPSHQVTQMGQEVILRCVPISNHLYFYWYRQILGQKVEFLVSFYNNEISEKSEIFDDQFSVERPDGSNFTLKIRSTKLEDSAMYFCASKGTANTGELFFGEGSRLTVL.

This clonotype came up many times. This chain uses TRBV20-1 with TRBJ1-1; D possibly corresponds to TRBD1 (6 bases). Germline values: CDR1 DFQATT, CDR2 SNEGSKA (reference sequence). V dropped 5 bases and J dropped 4 bases, with 14 bases sitting between them. The CDR3 runs to 13 residues. CDR3 in amino acids: CSAEQGFVTEAFF. The CDR3 DNA is TGCAGTGCTGAACAGGGTTTTGTCACTGAAGCTTTCTTT.

CDR3 DNA sequence: TGTGCCAGCAGTTACTCGAGGGGCGCGGGGGAGACCCAGTACTTC. It encodes CASSYSRGAGETQYF. This chain links TRBV6-6 with TRBJ2-5; possibly TRBD2 for D (6 bases). Trimming left V 0 bases short and J 5 bases short, with 13 bases between. The CDR3 spans 15 residues. Germline V gene sequence: CDR1 MNHNY, CDR2 SVGAGI (reference sequence).

For this clonotype: A read error may be the cause here, since a much bigger clone is one base away. The V and J genes are TRBV2 and TRBJ2-7; no reliable D call. V was trimmed by 4 bases and J by 2 bases, leaving 15 bases between them. This CDR3 contains 15 residues. Germline values: CDR1 SNHLY, CDR2 FYNNEI. CDR3 amino acids: CASSGFGGLTYEQYF. The CDR3 bases are TGTGCCAGCAGTGGATTCGGTGGCTTGACCTACGAGCAGTACTTC.

This clonotype appeared many times. This chain links TRBV18 with TRBJ1-5; the D gene is possibly TRBD1 (5 bases). Germline CDR1 reads KGHSH; CDR2 reads LQKENI. The ends were cut back, 3 bases at V and 7 bases at J, with 13 bases in the middle. This CDR3 spans 14 amino acids. CDR3 residues: CASSPSNGGQPQHF. The DNA of the CDR3 is TGTGCCAGCTCACCCTCTAACGGGGGACAGCCCCAGCATTTT. The variable domain in full, with the rest retrieved from reference TRBV18 and TRBJ1-5, is NAGVMQNPRHLVRRRGQEARLRCSPMKGHSHVYWYRQLPEEGLKFMVYLQKENIIDESGMPKERFSAEFPKEGPSILRIQQVVRGDSAAYFCASSPSNGGQPQHFGDGTRLSIL.

The V and J genes are TRBV18 and TRBJ1-1; a possible D gene is TRBD1 (5 bases). The germline gives CDR1 KGHSH, CDR2 LQKENI. The V end was cut by 5 bases, the J end by 1 base, with 8 bases between. CDR3 length equals 13 residues. The CDR3 DNA is TGTGCCAGCTCAGGGGCACAGAACACTGAAGCTTTCTTT. It codes for CASSGAQNTEAFF.

Only a few counts were recorded for this clonotype. The CDR3 DNA reads as TGTGCCTGGGACCGGGATTCTGGAAACACCATATATTTT. This sequence encodes CAWDRDSGNTIYF. The chain carries TRBV30 and TRBJ1-3; no firm D call. The CDR3 is made up of 13 amino acids. The germline V gene encodes CDR1 GTSNPN and CDR2 SVGIG (reference sequence). The ends were cut back, 5 bases at V and 1 base at J, with 9 bases in the middle.

This rearrangement joins TRBV2 to TRBJ2-7, with D perhaps TRBD2 (6 bases). Germline values: CDR1 SNHLY, CDR2 FYNNEI. Trimming cost V 4 bases and J 6 bases, with 10 bases left between them. The CDR3 consists of 12 residues. The CDR3 is CASSGLGPEQYF. The DNA for the CDR3 is TGTGCCAGCAGTGGACTAGGCCCCGAGCAGTACTTC. The whole variable domain, remainder taken from reference TRBV2 and TRBJ2-7, is EPEVTQTPSHQVTQMGQEVILRCVPISNHLYFYWYRQILGQKVEFLVSFYNNEISEKSEIFDDQFSVERPDGSNFTLKIRSTKLEDSAMYFCASSGLGPEQYFGPGTRLTVT.

This clonotype occurred many times. This sequence joins TRBV6-5 and TRBJ1-2; D not certain. Germline V lookup: CDR1 MNHEY, CDR2 SVGAGI. The CDR3 runs 12 residues. Trimming pared 4 bases from V and 6 bases from J, leaving 9 bases between. CDR3 nucleotides: TGTGCCAGCAGTTCCAACAGAGATGGCTACACCTTC. Amino acid sequence: CASSSNRDGYTF.

This clonotype was picked up many times. The chain recombines TRBV6-5 with TRBJ2-1; 15 nucleotides agree with TRBD2. Germline CDR1 is MNHEY and CDR2 is SVGAGI. After removal of 4 bases from V and 9 bases from J, the junction contained 10 bases not matched to a gene. This CDR3 has 17 amino acids. CDR3 region: CASSFGLAGGPVGEQFF. DNA for the CDR3: TGTGCCAGCAGTTTCGGACTAGCGGGAGGGCCAGTGGGTGAGCAGTTCTTC.

The chain uses TRBV7-9 and TRBJ2-7; 9 nucleotides match TRBD2. The CDR3 length is 14 residues. Looked up from germline, CDR1 is SEHNR and CDR2 is FQNEAQ (reference sequence). Unmatched junction bases numbered 4, after V lost 5 bases and J lost 2 bases. This chain's CDR3 is CASSPTSGAYEQYF. As DNA, the CDR3 is TGTGCCAGCAGCCCGACTAGCGGAGCCTACGAGCAGTACTTC.

CDR3 bases: TGTGCCAGCAGTTACGGGTCCAGCTGGGAGGGAAACACAGATACGCAGTATTTT. It translates to CASSYGSSWEGNTDTQYF. The rearrangement uses TRBV6-2 or TRBV6-3 and TRBJ2-3, with TRBD2 matching over 7 bases. Germline CDR1 and CDR2: MNHEY and SVGEGT. The CDR3 consists of 18 residues. The ends lost 2 bases at V and 2 bases at J; junction bases unmatched: 13.

A remark on this clonotype: A read error is possible here, since a much larger clone lies one base away. The CDR3 bases are TGTGCCAGCAGTTCTCCGGGACAGGGGGAGACCCAGCACTTC. Amino acids: CASSSPGQGETQHF. V is TRBV28 and J is TRBJ2-5, with TRBD1 identical over 11 bases. Germline CDR1 reads MDHEN; CDR2 reads SYDVKM. This CDR3 comprises 14 residues.

This clonotype was observed a handful of times. V usage is TRBV5-4 and J usage is TRBJ2-5, with D possibly TRBD1 on 5 matching bases. The length of the CDR3 is 14 residues. V was cut by 4 bases and J by 7 bases, with 17 bases left in between. Germline-derived CDR1 and CDR2 are SGHNT and YYREEE (reference sequence). CDR3 coding DNA: TGTGCCAGCAGCCCGACGACAGCTGACGTGACCCAGTACTTC. This codes for CASSPTTADVTQYF.

The V gene is TRBV5-1, the J gene TRBJ2-1; 7 nucleotides match TRBD1. Germline CDR1 and CDR2: SGHRS and YFSETQ. The CDR3 runs to 15 residues. CDR3 region: CTNSFGQVRNNEQFF. Written as DNA, the CDR3 is TGCACCAACAGCTTCGGACAGGTTCGCAACAATGAGCAGTTCTTC.

The chain links TRBV5-5 to TRBJ2-1; TRBD1 matches at 9 bases. Losses at the gene ends were 2 bases for V and 7 bases for J; bases not matched to a gene: 16. Germline V gene sequence: CDR1 SGHKS, CDR2 YYEKEE (reference sequence). The CDR3 extends over 18 amino acids. The CDR3 reads CASSFDAGGQGSRNEQFF. The CDR3 DNA is TGTGCCAGCAGCTTCGACGCCGGAGGACAGGGGTCCAGGAATGAGCAGTTCTTC.

This clonotype was seen many times. In nucleotides, the CDR3 is TGTGCCAGCAGCTTAGAACTCACAGATACGCAGTATTTT. Amino acids: CASSLELTDTQYF. This chain joins TRBV7-9 and TRBJ2-3, with D unresolved. V was shortened by 1 base and J by 2 bases, with 4 bases between the two germline ends. This CDR3 spans 13 amino acids. Germline loops: CDR1 SEHNR, CDR2 FQNEAQ (reference sequence).

Comments on this clonotype: Given a much more abundant clone one base away, this may be a read error. The conserved phenylalanine or tryptophan normally closing the CDR3 is absent here, so this likely arose from a read error. The rearrangement uses TRBV20-1 and TRBJ2-7; tentatively, D is TRBD2 (6 bases). This CDR3 region has 14 residues. Germline CDR1 DFQATT, CDR2 SNEGSKA (reference sequence). V dropped 3 bases and J dropped 7 bases, with 19 bases sitting between them. The CDR3 DNA follows: TGCAGTGCTAGGGCGGGACGTAGCATTTTTGAGCAGTACCTC. It encodes CSARAGRSIFEQYL.

The table lists this clonotype with many counts. This chain connects TRBV29-1 to TRBJ2-3; perhaps TRBD2 as D (5 bases). Trimming removed 4 bases at V and 0 bases at J, with 8 bases between. This CDR3 is built from 13 residues. CDR1 and CDR2 (germline): SQVTM, ANQGSEA. The CDR3 here is CSVGERSTDTQYF. CDR3 bases: TGCAGCGTTGGGGAGAGGAGCACAGATACGCAGTATTTT.

This clonotype turned up a few times. This may be a read error, as it is one base from a much larger clone. Here the CDR3 omits its conserved ending phenylalanine or tryptophan, so a read error is the likely source. The chain employs TRBV7-9 and TRBJ2-7; 7 bases align to TRBD1. The V gene end was trimmed by 1 base and the J gene end by 2 bases; junction bases not matched to a gene: 5. The CDR3 spans 15 residues. CDR1 and CDR2 from the germline V gene are SEHNR and FQNEAQ (reference sequence). The CDR3 is CASSLERQGAYEQYI. The CDR3 DNA reads TGTGCCAGCAGCTTAGAGCGACAGGGTGCCTACGAGCAGTACATC.

This clonotype was recorded at least ten times. The chain joins TRBV6-2 or TRBV6-3 to TRBJ2-7, with 12 bases fitting TRBD2. J was trimmed by 3 bases and V by 7 bases; bases with no gene match: 4. The CDR3 totals 14 residues. CDR1 and CDR2 from the germline V gene are MNHEY and SVGEGT. For the CDR3, the DNA is TGTGCCAGCAAGACTAGCGGGAGTTACTACGAGCAGTACTTC. It codes for CASKTSGSYYEQYF.

The table lists this clonotype with many counts. This chain connects TRBV11-2 to TRBJ2-1; weak D call: TRBD2 (5 bases). Per the germline V gene, CDR1 is SGHAT and CDR2 is FQNNGV. This CDR3 region has 15 residues. Trimming removed 0 bases from V and 4 bases from J, with 10 bases in between. The CDR3 DNA reads TGTGCCAGCAGCTTAGACCTAGCAAGGTACAATGAGCAGTTCTTC. Encoded protein: CASSLDLARYNEQFF.

In this sample, this clonotype turned up many times. The gene calls are TRBV4-1 and TRBJ1-5, with D unclear. This CDR3 is 14 amino acids long. Germline CDR1 and CDR2: MGHRA and YSYEKL. V lost 1 base to trimming and J lost 2 bases, with 6 bases between them. In DNA form, the CDR3 reads TGCGCCAGCAGCCAAGTCTTGGGCAATCAGCCCCAGCATTTT. This encodes CASSQVLGNQPQHF.

There are many counts of this clonotype. The rearrangement joins TRBV12-3 or TRBV12-4 to TRBJ2-1; D remains unclear. This CDR3 has 12 amino acids. V lost 8 bases to trimming and J lost 8 bases, with 13 bases between them. The CDR3 spells CASRLSGDEQFF. In DNA form, the CDR3 reads TGTGCCAGCCGTCTTTCTGGGGATGAGCAGTTCTTC.

In this sample, this clonotype turned up many times. The V gene is TRBV20-1, the J gene TRBJ1-1, with D possibly being TRBD1 (5 bases). The CDR3 consists of 12 residues. CDR1 is DFQATT and CDR2 is SNEGSKA in the germline V gene (reference sequence). The V end was cut by 3 bases, the J end by 2 bases, with 7 bases between. The DNA of the CDR3 is TGCAGTGCTAGGGGGGGAAACACTGAAGCTTTCTTT. Its translation: CSARGGNTEAFF.